Detailed here is one T cell receptor beta chain. The antigen is undetermined. These data come from a study of PD-1 blockade in classical Hodgkin lymphoma. Whole-study findings and limits: Relapsed/refractory patients reportedly had the lowest baseline TCR diversity, below newly diagnosed patients, who were below healthy donors.

Every patient relapsed after autologous stem cell transplantation, and brentuximab vedotin exposure varied. Clones were sequenced by immunoSEQ multiplex PCR, and TCRdb holds only the in-frame ones, with some missing. There are some 25,000 clones in the sample; 78% occur only once, and about 32% lies in the top ten. The CDR3 totals 15 residues. From germline, CDR1 is SGHNT and CDR2 YYREEE (reference sequence). V lost 0 bases and J lost 1, with 10 bases in between. The chain links TRBV5-4 to TRBJ2-5; D remains ambiguous. This receptor was identified in a human donor with classical Hodgkin lymphoma. This specimen consisted of peripheral blood mononuclear cells (PBMCs), obtained before the second cycle of nivolumab. CDR3 in DNA: TGTGCCAGCAGCTTGGATTTGGCAGTCCAAGAGACCCAGTACTTC. Amino acids: CASSLDLAVQETQYF.